Sequencing of this TCR beta chain was carried out in a study of cytomegalovirus exposure and HLA in healthy donors. Study as a whole: Findings of an earlier analysis included under 140 million unique TCR beta sequences from 200 million or so T cells.

Study-level results: Being productive about 87% or about 30% of the time was typical of most TCR beta V segments in an earlier analysis. Later work found that TCR association rates differed between HLA loci; DRB1 had the most and HLA-C the fewest.

Both 60 Vbeta primers and 13 Jbeta primers went into the PCR. Profiled with immunoSEQ multiplex PCR; TCRdb holds only in-frame clones, not every one. Among 160,000 or so clones listed, 60% to 80% were seen once. This CDR3 is built from 14 residues. Trimming cost V 2 bases and J 5 bases, with 13 bases left between them. Germline loops: CDR1 KGHSH, CDR2 LQKENI. In regard to this clone: The antigen is not known.

The sample consisted of PBMCs. The chain couples TRBV18 to TRBJ2-7; a weak D match, TRBD1 (6 bases). The receptor was isolated from a woman in her twenties or thirties in good health and CMV-seronegative. CDR3 coding DNA: TGTGCCAGCTCACCAGACAGGACCTACGACGAGCAGTACTTC. Translated, it gives CASSPDRTYDEQYF.